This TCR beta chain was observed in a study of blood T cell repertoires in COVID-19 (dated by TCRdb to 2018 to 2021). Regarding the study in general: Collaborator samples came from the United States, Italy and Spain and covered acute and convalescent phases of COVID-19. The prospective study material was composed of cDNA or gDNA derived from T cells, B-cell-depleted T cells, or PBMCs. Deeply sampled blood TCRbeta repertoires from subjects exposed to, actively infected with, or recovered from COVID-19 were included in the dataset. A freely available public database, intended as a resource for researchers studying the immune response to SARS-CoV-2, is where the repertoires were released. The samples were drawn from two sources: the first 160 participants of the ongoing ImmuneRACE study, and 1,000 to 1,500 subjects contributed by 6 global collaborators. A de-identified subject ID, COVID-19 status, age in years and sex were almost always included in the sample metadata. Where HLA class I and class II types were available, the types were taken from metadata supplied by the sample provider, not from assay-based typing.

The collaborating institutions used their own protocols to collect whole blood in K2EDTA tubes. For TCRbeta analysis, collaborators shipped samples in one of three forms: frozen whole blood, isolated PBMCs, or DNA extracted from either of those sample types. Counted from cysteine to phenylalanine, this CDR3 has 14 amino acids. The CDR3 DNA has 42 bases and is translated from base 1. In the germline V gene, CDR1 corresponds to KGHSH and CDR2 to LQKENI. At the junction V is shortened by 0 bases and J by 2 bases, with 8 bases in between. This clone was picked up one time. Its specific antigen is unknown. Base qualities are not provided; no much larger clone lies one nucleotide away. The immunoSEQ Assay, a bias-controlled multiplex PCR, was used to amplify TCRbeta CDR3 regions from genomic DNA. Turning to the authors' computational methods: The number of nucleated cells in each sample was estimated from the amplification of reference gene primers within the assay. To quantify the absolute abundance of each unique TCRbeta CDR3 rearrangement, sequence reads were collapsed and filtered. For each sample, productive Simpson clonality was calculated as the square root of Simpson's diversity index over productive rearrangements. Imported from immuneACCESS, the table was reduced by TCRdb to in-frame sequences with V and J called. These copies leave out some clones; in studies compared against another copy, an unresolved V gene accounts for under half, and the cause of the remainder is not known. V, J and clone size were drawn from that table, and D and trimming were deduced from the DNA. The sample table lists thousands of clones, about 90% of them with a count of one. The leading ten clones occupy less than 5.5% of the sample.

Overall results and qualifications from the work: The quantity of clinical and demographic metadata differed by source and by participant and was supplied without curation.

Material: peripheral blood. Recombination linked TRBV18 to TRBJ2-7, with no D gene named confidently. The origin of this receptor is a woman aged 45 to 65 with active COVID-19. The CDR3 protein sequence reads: CASSPPGTPYEQYF. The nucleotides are TGTGCCAGCTCACCACCGGGCACACCCTACGAGCAGTACTTC.